The source of this T cell receptor (beta chain) is a study of T cells after yellow fever vaccination. This CDR3 spans 15 amino acids. The ends were cut back, 1 base at V and 1 base at J, with 8 bases in the middle. The V gene's germline CDR1 is SGHTA and CDR2 FQGNSA. A universal primer site and UMIs were added as TCR cDNA was made by 5'RACE template switching. A single record per CDR3 protein comes from TCRdb applying MiXCR to the 5' RACE reads. The sample lists just under 600,000 distinct CDR3 sequences; roughly 14% were seen once. Sequences were derived from PBMCs, sampled on the day of the yellow fever booster vaccination. The chain couples TRBV7-2 to TRBJ1-5; a weak D match, TRBD1 (6 bases). The TCR sequence derives from a man in his thirties or forties who received the YFV17D yellow fever vaccine. This CDR3 is CASSLVTGSNQPQHF. The CDR3, as DNA: TGTGCCAGCAGCTTAGTCACAGGGAGCAATCAGCCCCAGCATTTT. Using reference TRBV7-2 and TRBJ1-5 for the parts outside the CDR3, the full variable domain is GAGVSQSPSNKVTEKGKDVELRCDPISGHTALYWYRQSLGQGLEFLIYFQGNSAPDKSGLPSDRFSAERTGGSVSTLTIQRTQQEDSAVYLCASSLVTGSNQPQHFGDGTRLSIL.